A selection of T cell receptor beta chains follows, all from one sample in a study of blood T cell repertoires in COVID-19. Only in-frame clones appear in the TCRdb table, and some are missing; sequencing was by immunoSEQ multiplex PCR. The data show more than 200,000 clones, roughly 80% seen once. The sequenced sample consisted of peripheral blood. Every receptor here comes from a woman between 40 and 50 years old with active or convalescent COVID-19. Both conserved end residues are part of each CDR3. D genes are given only for firm matches. A row's size may be missing; if present it is once, few, many or a size class.

d_call: -
v_call: TRBV19
j_call: TRBJ2-1
clone_size: once
cdr3_nt: TGTGCCAGTAGTAAAACCCCACTCAATAACAATGAGCAGTTCTTC
cdr3_aa: CASSKTPLNNNEQFF

d_call: TRBD2
v_call: TRBV5-1
j_call: TRBJ2-3
clone_size: once
cdr3_nt: TGCGCCAGCAGCTTGGCCCTAGCGGGAGGTGGGACAGATACGCAGTATTTT
cdr3_aa: CASSLALAGGGTDTQYF

d_call: TRBD1
v_call: TRBV18
j_call: TRBJ1-1
clone_size: -
cdr3_nt: TGTGCCAGCTCACCACCCGGACAGGGTGGCCTCATGAACACTGAAGCTTTCTTT
cdr3_aa: CASSPPGQGGLMNTEAFF

d_call: -
v_call: TRBV5-1
j_call: TRBJ1-1
clone_size: -
cdr3_nt: TGCGCCAGCAGCTCGACCCCGGGGGGGAACACTGAAGCTTTCTTT
cdr3_aa: CASSSTPGGNTEAFF

d_call: TRBD1
v_call: TRBV11-3
j_call: TRBJ1-2
clone_size: -
cdr3_nt: TGTGCCAGCGGCCCCGCAGGGGGGAGCGGCTACACCTTC
cdr3_aa: CASGPAGGSGYTF

d_call: -
v_call: TRBV11-3
j_call: TRBJ2-5
clone_size: -
cdr3_nt: TGTGCCAGCAGCTTAGCAGGTCGAGAGACCCAGTACTTC
cdr3_aa: CASSLAGRETQYF

d_call: -
v_call: TRBV2
j_call: TRBJ2-2
clone_size: -
cdr3_nt: TGTGCCAGCGTCCAGGGGGGGAACACCGGGGAGCTGTTTTTT
cdr3_aa: CASVQGGNTGELFF

d_call: TRBD1
v_call: TRBV10-3
j_call: TRBJ2-7
clone_size: -
cdr3_nt: TGTGCCGTCGATGATAGAGACAGGGGGTCCTACGAGCAGTACTTC
cdr3_aa: CAVDDRDRGSYEQYF

d_call: -
v_call: TRBV19
j_call: TRBJ1-3
clone_size: -
cdr3_nt: TGTGCCAGTAGTATGATGATGACACAGAGCTCTGGAAACACCATATATTTT
cdr3_aa: CASSMMMTQSSGNTIYF

d_call: TRBD2
v_call: TRBV5-4
j_call: TRBJ2-2
clone_size: -
cdr3_nt: TGTGCCACCGGGGGGACCCTGAACACCGGGGAGCTGTTTTTT
cdr3_aa: CATGGTLNTGELFF

d_call: TRBD2
v_call: TRBV3-1/TRBV3-2
j_call: TRBJ2-7
clone_size: -
cdr3_nt: TGTGCCAGCAGCTCCACTAGCGGGAGCTCCGAGCAGTACTTC
cdr3_aa: CASSSTSGSSEQYF

d_call: TRBD2
v_call: TRBV29-1
j_call: TRBJ2-3
clone_size: few
cdr3_nt: TGCAGCGCAACAGGGACTAGCGGGAGAGGGGCAGATACGCAGTATTTT
cdr3_aa: CSATGTSGRGADTQYF

d_call: -
v_call: TRBV5-8
j_call: TRBJ1-5
clone_size: -
cdr3_nt: TGTGCCAGCAGCTCGGACACTCATCAGCCCCAGCATTTT
cdr3_aa: CASSSDTHQPQHF

d_call: -
v_call: TRBV19
j_call: TRBJ2-1
clone_size: once
cdr3_nt: TGTGCCAGTAGTAGACGGAGCTCCTACAATGAGCAGTTCTTC
cdr3_aa: CASSRRSSYNEQFF

d_call: -
v_call: TRBV24-1
j_call: TRBJ2-5
clone_size: -
cdr3_nt: TGTGCCACCAGTGAGTTGGACACGATATCAGAGACCCAGTACTTC
cdr3_aa: CATSELDTISETQYF

d_call: -
v_call: TRBV12-5
j_call: TRBJ2-1
clone_size: -
cdr3_nt: TGTGCTAGTGGGCTATATAATGAGCAGTTCTTC
cdr3_aa: CASGLYNEQFF

d_call: -
v_call: TRBV7-3
j_call: TRBJ2-2
clone_size: -
cdr3_nt: TGTGCCAGCAGCTCCTACACCGGGGAGCTGTTTTTT
cdr3_aa: CASSSYTGELFF

d_call: TRBD2
v_call: TRBV2
j_call: TRBJ2-5
clone_size: -
cdr3_nt: TGTGCCAGCAGGAGCGGACTAGCGATTGGGGAGACCCAGTACTTC
cdr3_aa: CASRSGLAIGETQYF

d_call: TRBD2
v_call: TRBV7-2
j_call: TRBJ2-7
clone_size: once
cdr3_nt: TGTGCCAGCAGCTCCCAGCGGGGGGCCTACGAGCAGTACTTC
cdr3_aa: CASSSQRGAYEQYF

d_call: -
v_call: TRBV11-3
j_call: TRBJ2-1
clone_size: -
cdr3_nt: TGTGCCAGCAGCTTAGAAGGGGGCAATGAGCAGTTCTTC
cdr3_aa: CASSLEGGNEQFF

d_call: -
v_call: TRBV11-3
j_call: TRBJ1-1
clone_size: -
cdr3_nt: TGTGCCAGCAGCTTATCTCTTGGACAGTCCCCAACTTGGGACACTGAAGCTTTCTTT
cdr3_aa: CASSLSLGQSPTWDTEAFF

d_call: TRBD2
v_call: TRBV7-2
j_call: TRBJ2-1
clone_size: -
cdr3_nt: TGTGCCAGCAGCTCCCTAGCGGATATCAATGAGCAGTTCTTC
cdr3_aa: CASSSLADINEQFF

d_call: -
v_call: TRBV15
j_call: TRBJ1-1
clone_size: -
cdr3_nt: TGTGCCACCAGCAGAGATCCACCAGGGGCTGGGGGCACTGAAGCTTTCTTT
cdr3_aa: CATSRDPPGAGGTEAFF